This T cell receptor (beta chain) is from a study of T cell responses to AZD1222 COVID-19 vaccine. The CDR3 loop spans 12 amino acids. Second doses that came at about 4 or about 12 weeks were put together. With respect to this clone: Its antigen remains unidentified.

Study outcomes and limitations: Nearly half of spike-specific TCRs reportedly target variant regions that are unmutated in the B.1.351 and B.1.1.7 variants. Repertoire sampling happened only post peak T cell response.

Profiled with immunoSEQ multiplex PCR; TCRdb holds only in-frame clones, not every one. Of fewer than 150,000 clones detected, 80% to 90% appear once; the ten largest clones hold approximately 9.4%. The sequenced sample was peripheral blood, obtained 28 days after the second AZD1222 dose. This TCR was recovered from an adult who received the AZD1222 COVID-19 vaccine. The chain couples TRBV12-1 to TRBJ1-1. TRBV12-1 is listed as a pseudogene. The CDR3 loop is CASSLYIGEAFF. CDR3 bases: TGTGCCAGCAGCCTTTACATTGGAGAAGCTTTCTTT.